Given below is one TCR beta chain in context. No antigen is known for it. The data derive from a study of T cell responses to AZD1222 COVID-19 vaccine. Overall study results and limits: Just 6 or 7 AZD1222 recipients were seropositive at baseline. Spike-specific TCR breadth and depth went up after people got two AZD1222 doses. Donor demographics were predominantly white British with a female majority; clonal diversity may be underestimated. Nearly half of spike-specific TCRs reportedly go after variant regions that carry no mutations.

Clones were sequenced by immunoSEQ multiplex PCR, and TCRdb holds only the in-frame ones, with some missing. The sample has about 150,000 clones, 90% seen once. The CDR3 extends over 14 amino acids. Trimming at V came to 4 bases and at J to 4 bases, leaving 7 bases not matched to a gene. CDR1 and CDR2 (germline): SQVTM, ANQGSEA. Specimen: peripheral blood, collected on day 0 of AZD1222 vaccination. The chain has TRBV29-1 and TRBJ2-5; 9 bases match TRBD2. The clonotype originates from an adult in good health. CDR3 residues: CSVVLAGGRETQYF. The DNA for the CDR3 is TGCAGCGTTGTTTTGGCGGGAGGGAGAGAGACCCAGTACTTC.